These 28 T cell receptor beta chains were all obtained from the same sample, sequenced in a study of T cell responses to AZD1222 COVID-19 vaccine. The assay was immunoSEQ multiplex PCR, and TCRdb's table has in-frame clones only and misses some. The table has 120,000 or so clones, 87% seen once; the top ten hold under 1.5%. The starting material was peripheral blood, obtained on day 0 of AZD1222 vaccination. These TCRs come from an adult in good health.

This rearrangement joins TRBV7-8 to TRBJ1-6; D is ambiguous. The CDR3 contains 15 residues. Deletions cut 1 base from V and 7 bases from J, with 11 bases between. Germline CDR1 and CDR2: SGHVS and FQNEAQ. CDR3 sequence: CASSLVGPVNSPLHF. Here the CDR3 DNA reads TGTGCCAGCAGCTTAGTCGGTCCCGTCAATTCACCCCTCCACTTT.

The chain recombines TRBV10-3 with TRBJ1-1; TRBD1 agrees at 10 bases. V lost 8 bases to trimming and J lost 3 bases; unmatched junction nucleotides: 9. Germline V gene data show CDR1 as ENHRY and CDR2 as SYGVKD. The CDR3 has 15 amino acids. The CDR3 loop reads CAISPGTGVDTEAFF. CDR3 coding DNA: TGTGCCATCTCCCCAGGGACAGGGGTGGACACTGAAGCTTTCTTT.

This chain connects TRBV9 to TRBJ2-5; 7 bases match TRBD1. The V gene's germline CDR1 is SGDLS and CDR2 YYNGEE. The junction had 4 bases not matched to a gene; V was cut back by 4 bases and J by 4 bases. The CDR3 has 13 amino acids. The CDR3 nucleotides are TGTGCCAGCAGCCTTCAGGGGGTAGAGACCCAGTACTTC. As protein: CASSLQGVETQYF.

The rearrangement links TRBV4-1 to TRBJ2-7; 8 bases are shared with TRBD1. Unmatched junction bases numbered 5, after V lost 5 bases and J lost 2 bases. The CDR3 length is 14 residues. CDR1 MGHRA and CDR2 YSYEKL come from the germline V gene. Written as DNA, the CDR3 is TGCGCCAGCAGCTCCGGACAGGGACCCTACGAGCAGTACTTC. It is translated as CASSSGQGPYEQYF.

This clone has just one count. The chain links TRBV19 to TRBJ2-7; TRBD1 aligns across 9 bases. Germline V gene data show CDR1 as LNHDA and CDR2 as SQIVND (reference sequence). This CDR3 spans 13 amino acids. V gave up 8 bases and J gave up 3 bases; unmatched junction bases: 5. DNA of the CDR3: TGTGCCAGTCGAGACAGGGGGAACTACGAGCAGTACTTC. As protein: CASRDRGNYEQYF.

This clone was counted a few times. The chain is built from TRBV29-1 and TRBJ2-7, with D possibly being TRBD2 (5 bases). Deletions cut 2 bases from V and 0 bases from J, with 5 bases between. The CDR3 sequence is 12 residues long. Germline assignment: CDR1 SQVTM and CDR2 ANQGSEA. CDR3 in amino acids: CSVERGSYEQYF. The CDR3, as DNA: TGCAGCGTTGAACGGGGCTCCTACGAGCAGTACTTC.

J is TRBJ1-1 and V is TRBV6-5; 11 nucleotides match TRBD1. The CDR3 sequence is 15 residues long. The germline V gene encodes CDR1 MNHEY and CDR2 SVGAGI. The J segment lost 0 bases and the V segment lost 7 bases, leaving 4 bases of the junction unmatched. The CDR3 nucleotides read TGTGCCAGCACTGGACAGGGGGCCTTGAACACTGAAGCTTTCTTT. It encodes CASTGQGALNTEAFF.

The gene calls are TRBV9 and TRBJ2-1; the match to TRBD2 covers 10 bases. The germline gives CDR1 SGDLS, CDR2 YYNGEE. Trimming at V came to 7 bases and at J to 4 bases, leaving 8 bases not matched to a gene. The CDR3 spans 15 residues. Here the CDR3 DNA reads TGTGCCAGCTCATTACTAGCGGGACCATACAATGAGCAGTTCTTC. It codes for CASSLLAGPYNEQFF.

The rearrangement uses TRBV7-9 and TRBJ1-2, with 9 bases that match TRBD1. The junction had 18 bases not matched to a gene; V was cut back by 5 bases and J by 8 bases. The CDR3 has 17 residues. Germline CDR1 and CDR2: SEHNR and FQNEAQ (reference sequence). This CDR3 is CASSLTIRDRDKGGYTF. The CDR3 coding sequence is TGTGCCAGCAGCCTCACCATACGGGACAGGGACAAAGGCGGCTACACCTTC.

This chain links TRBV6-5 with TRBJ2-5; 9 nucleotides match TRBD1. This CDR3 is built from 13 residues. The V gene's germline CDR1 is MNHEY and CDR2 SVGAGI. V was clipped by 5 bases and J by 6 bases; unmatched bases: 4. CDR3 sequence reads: CASSPGQGKTQYF. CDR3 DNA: TGTGCCAGCAGTCCAGGACAGGGGAAGACCCAGTACTTC.

Here the CDR3 reads CASSQEPGDGNQPQHF. CDR3 coding DNA: TGTGCCAGCAGCCAAGAACCAGGGGACGGCAATCAGCCCCAGCATTTT. The chain uses TRBV3-1 (or the pseudogene TRBV3-2) and TRBJ1-5; a weak D match, TRBD1 (6 bases). Between the trimmed V and J ends, which lost 0 bases and 2 bases, there was a span of 11 bases. This CDR3 is 16 amino acids long. Germline V gene lookup returns CDR1 LGHDT and CDR2 YNNKEL (reference sequence).

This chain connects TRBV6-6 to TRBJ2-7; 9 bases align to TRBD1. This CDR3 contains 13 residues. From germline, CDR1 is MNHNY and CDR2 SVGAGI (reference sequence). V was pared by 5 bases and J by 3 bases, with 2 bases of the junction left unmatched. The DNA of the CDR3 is TGTGCCAGCAGTGTGACAGGGGGCTACGAGCAGTACTTC. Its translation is CASSVTGGYEQYF.

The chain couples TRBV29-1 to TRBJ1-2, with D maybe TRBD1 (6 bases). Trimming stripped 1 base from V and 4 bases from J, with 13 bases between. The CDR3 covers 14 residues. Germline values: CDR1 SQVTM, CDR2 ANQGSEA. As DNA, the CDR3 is TGCAGCGTTGAAGCGTCACAGGGATCCTATGGCTACACCTTC. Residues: CSVEASQGSYGYTF. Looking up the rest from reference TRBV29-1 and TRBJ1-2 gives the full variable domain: SAVISQKPSRDICQRGTSLTIQCQVDSQVTMMFWYRQQPGQSLTLIATANQGSEATYESGFVIDKFPISRPNLTFSTLTVSNMSPEDSSIYLCSVEASQGSYGYTFGSGTRLTVV.

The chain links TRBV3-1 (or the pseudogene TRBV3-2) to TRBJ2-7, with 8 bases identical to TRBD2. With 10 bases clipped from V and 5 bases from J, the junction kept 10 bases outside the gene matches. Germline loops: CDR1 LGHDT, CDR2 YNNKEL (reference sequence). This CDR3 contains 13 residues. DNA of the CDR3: TGTGCCACGGCGGGAGCGGGGGCCCACGAGCAGTACTTC. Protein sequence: CATAGAGAHEQYF.

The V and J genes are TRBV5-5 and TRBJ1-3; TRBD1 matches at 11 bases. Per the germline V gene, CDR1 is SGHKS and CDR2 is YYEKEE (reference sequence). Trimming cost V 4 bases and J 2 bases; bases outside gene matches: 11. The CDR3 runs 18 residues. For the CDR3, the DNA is TGTGCCAGCAGCAAGGAAACTCCGGGACAGGGGGCTGGAAACACCATATATTTT. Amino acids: CASSKETPGQGAGNTIYF.

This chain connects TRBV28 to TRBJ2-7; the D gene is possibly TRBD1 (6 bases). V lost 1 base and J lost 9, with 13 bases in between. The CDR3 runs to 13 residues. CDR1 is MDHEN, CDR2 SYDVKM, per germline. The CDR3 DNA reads TGTGCCAGCAGTTTATTCGCCGGACAGCCGCAGTACTTC. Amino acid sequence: CASSLFAGQPQYF.

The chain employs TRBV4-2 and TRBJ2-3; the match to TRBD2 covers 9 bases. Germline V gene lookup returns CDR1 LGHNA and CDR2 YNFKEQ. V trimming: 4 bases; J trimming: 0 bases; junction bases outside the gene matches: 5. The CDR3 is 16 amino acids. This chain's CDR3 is CASSRALAGSTDTQYF. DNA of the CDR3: TGTGCCAGCAGCCGCGCTCTAGCGGGGAGCACAGATACGCAGTATTTT.

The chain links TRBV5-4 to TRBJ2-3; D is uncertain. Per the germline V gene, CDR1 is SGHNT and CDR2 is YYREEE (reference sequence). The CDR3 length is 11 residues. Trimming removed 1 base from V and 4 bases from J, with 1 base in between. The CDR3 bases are TGTGCCAGCAGCTTGTCAGATACGCAGTATTTT. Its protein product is CASSLSDTQYF.

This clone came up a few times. As DNA, the CDR3 is TGTGCCAGCAGACCGAAACCTAACTCCTACGAGCAGTACTTC. As protein: CASRPKPNSYEQYF. The rearrangement links TRBV6-5 to TRBJ2-7; D is uncertain. Germline loops: CDR1 MNHEY, CDR2 SVGAGI. The CDR3 totals 14 residues. Deletions cut 6 bases from V and 0 bases from J, with 12 bases between.

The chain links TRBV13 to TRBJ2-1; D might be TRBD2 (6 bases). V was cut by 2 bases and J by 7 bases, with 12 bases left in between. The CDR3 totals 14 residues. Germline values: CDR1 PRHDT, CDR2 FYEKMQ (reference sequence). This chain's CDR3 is CASSLWRVGNEQFF. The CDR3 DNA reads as TGTGCCAGCAGCTTATGGAGGGTTGGGAATGAGCAGTTCTTC.

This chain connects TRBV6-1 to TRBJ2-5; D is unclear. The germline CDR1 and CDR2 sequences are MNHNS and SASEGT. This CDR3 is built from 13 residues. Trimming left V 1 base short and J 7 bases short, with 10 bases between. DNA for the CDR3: TGTGCCAGCAGTGAAGTGATGGTTGGGACCCAGTACTTC. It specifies CASSEVMVGTQYF.

The CDR3, as DNA: TGTGCCAGCAGTTCGGGACGGACCTATGGCTACACCTTC. It is translated as CASSSGRTYGYTF. The chain carries TRBV6-5 and TRBJ1-2; tentatively, D is TRBD1 (5 bases). Germline CDR1 MNHEY, CDR2 SVGAGI. CDR3 length: 13 residues. V gave up 4 bases and J gave up 4 bases, with 10 bases separating them.

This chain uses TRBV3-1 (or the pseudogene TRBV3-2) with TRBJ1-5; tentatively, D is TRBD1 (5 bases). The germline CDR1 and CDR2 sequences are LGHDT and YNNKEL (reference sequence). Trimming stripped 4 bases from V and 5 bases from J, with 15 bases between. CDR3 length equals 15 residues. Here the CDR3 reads CASSLTIGADQPQHF. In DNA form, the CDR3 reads TGTGCCAGCAGCCTAACCATAGGGGCGGATCAGCCCCAGCATTTT.

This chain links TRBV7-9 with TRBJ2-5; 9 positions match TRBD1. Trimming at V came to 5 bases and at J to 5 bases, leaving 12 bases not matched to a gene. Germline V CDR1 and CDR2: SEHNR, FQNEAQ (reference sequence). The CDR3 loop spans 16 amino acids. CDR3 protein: CASSPIMTGGSETQYF. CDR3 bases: TGTGCCAGCAGCCCTATTATGACAGGGGGTTCGGAGACCCAGTACTTC. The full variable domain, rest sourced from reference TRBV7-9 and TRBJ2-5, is DTGVSQNPRHKITKRGQNVTFRCDPISEHNRLYWYRQTLGQGPEFLTYFQNEAQLEKSRLLSDRFSAERPKGSFSTLEIQRTEQGDSAMYLCASSPIMTGGSETQYFGPGTRLLVL.

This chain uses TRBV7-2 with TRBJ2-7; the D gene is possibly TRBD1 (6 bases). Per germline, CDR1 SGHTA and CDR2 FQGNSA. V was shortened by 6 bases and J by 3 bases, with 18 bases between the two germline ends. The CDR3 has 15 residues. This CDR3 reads CASSYTGLPGYEQYF. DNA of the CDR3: TGTGCCAGCAGTTACACAGGGCTACCGGGCTACGAGCAGTACTTC.

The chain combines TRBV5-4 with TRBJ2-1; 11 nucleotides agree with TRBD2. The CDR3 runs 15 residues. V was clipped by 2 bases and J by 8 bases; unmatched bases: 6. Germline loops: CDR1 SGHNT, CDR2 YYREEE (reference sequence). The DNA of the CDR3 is TGTGCCAGCAGCTTATGGACTAGCGGGCTCGATGAGCAGTTCTTC. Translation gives CASSLWTSGLDEQFF. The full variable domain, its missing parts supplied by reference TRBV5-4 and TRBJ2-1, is ETGVTQSPTHLIKTRGQQVTLRCSSQSGHNTVSWYQQALGQGPQFIFQYYREEENGRGNFPPRFSGLQFPNYSSELNVNALELDDSALYLCASSLWTSGLDEQFFGPGTRLTVL.

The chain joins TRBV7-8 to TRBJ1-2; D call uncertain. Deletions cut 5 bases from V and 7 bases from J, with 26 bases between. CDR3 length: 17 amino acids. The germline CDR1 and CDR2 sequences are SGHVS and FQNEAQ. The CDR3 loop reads CASSPNRGLKWEGGYTF. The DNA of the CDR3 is TGTGCCAGCAGCCCCAACCGAGGCCTAAAATGGGAGGGTGGCTACACCTTC.

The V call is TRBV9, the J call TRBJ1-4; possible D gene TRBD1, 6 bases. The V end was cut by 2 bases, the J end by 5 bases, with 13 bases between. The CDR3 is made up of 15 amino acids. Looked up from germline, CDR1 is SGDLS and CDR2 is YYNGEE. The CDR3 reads CASSVDEGVNEKLFF. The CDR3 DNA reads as TGTGCCAGCAGCGTTGATGAGGGGGTAAATGAAAAACTGTTTTTT. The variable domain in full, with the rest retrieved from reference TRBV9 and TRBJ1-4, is DSGVTQTPKHLITATGQRVTLRCSPRSGDLSVYWYQQSLDQGLQFLIQYYNGEERAKGNILERFSAQQFPDLHSELNLSSLELGDSALYFCASSVDEGVNEKLFFGSGTQLSVL.